One sample yielded the 12 T cell receptor beta chains listed below, sequenced in a study of CD8+CD57+ T cells in acquired aplastic anemia. Selection for sequencing was limited to patients who had shown CD8+CD57+ cell expansion by flow cytometry. Template material for TCR beta VDJ and CDR3 profiling consisted of genomic DNA. TCRdb independently ran MiXCR on the reads; one entry per CDR3 protein. The sample lists 270,000 or so distinct CDR3 sequences, approximately 86% occurring once. Sequenced input: sorted CD4+, CD8+, or CD8+CD57+ T cells (not recorded which) from PBMCs. The receptors derive from a human donor with aplastic anemia.

This chain connects TRBV20-1 to TRBJ2-5; D remains ambiguous. Trimming removed 2 bases at V and 9 bases at J, with 16 bases between. This CDR3 has 13 residues. In germline, CDR1 is DFQATT, CDR2 SNEGSKA (reference sequence). CDR3 sequence reads: CSARNRADLAQYF. The CDR3 nucleotides read TGCAGTGCTAGAAATCGGGCGGATCTAGCCCAGTACTTC.

This clonotype is labeled large (0.1 to 1%). The chain couples TRBV7-6 to TRBJ1-1; tentatively, D is TRBD1 (6 bases). Trimming pared 4 bases from V and 7 bases from J, leaving 13 bases between. This CDR3 is built from 13 residues. The germline gives CDR1 SGHVS, CDR2 FNYEAQ. The CDR3 coding sequence is TGTGCCAGCAGCTCCACTACAGGGAGTGAAGCTTTCTTT. Its protein product is CASSSTTGSEAFF.

To note about this clonotype: The CDR3 does not end in the conserved phenylalanine or tryptophan, so this is likely a read error. Because the CDR3's place on the DNA is in doubt, the DNA is left out and the CDR3 is given as listed by TCRdb. The chain combines TRBV2 with TRBJ2-3; the D call in the table, TRBD1, was not verified against the DNA. The CDR3 adds up to 14 amino acids, both ends counted. CDR1 SNHLY and CDR2 FYNNEI come from the germline V gene. CDR3 region: CASGDGGAHTQHFV.

On this clonotype: The CDR3 ends on some other residue instead of the conserved phenylalanine or tryptophan, so this is likely a read error. The chain links TRBV2 to TRBJ1-6; no clear D. Germline V gene sequence: CDR1 SNHLY, CDR2 FYNNEI. The CDR3 sequence is 16 residues long. The V end was cut by 4 bases, the J end by 13 bases, with 23 bases between. The CDR3 sequence: CASSADVASYNYPLHS. The CDR3 coding sequence is TGTGCCAGCAGTGCCGACGTCGCGTCCTATAATTACCCCCTCCACTCT.

Note on this clonotype: Sequence at one end of the junction differs from germline and may be a read error. This chain joins TRBV9 and TRBJ2-3; D is possibly TRBD2 (5 bases). The CDR3 is 14 residues long. Germline-derived CDR1 and CDR2 are SGDLS and YYNGEE. Here the CDR3 reads CASSLAPGELTFDF. The CDR3 DNA reads TGTGCCAGCAGCTTAGCACCCGGGGAGCTGACGTTTGATTTT.

The gene calls are TRBV7-9 and TRBJ2-7; tentatively, D is TRBD2 (5 bases). In germline, CDR1 is SEHNR, CDR2 FQNEAQ (reference sequence). This CDR3 has 18 residues. The V end lost 3 bases, the J end lost 3 bases, and 24 bases lay between the germline ends. DNA of the CDR3: TGTGCCAGCAGCTTTCTACCCGGGGAGCCGGCCCTTGGCTACGAGCAGTACGTC. Protein product: CASSFLPGEPALGYEQYV.

This clonotype was recorded only once. The CDR3 loop is CASSFERSGERQYF. As DNA, the CDR3 is TGTGCCAGCAGCTTTGAAAGAAGCGGGGAGAGGCAGTATTTT. The chain is built from TRBV7-9 and TRBJ2-3; 7 bases line up with TRBD2. Looked up from germline, CDR1 is SEHNR and CDR2 is FQNEAQ (reference sequence). V was clipped by 3 bases and J by 11 bases; unmatched bases: 11. The CDR3 length is 14 residues.

This chain connects TRBV7-2 to TRBJ2-1; 9 nucleotides match TRBD2. Germline lookup yields CDR1 SGHTA and CDR2 FQGNSA. This CDR3 contains 16 residues. V gave up 3 bases and J gave up 9 bases; unmatched junction bases: 12. The CDR3 loop is CASSFQTGGGGVEQFF. Here the CDR3 DNA reads TGTGCCAGCAGCTTTCAAACAGGCGGGGGGGGCGTTGAGCAGTTCTTC.

The V gene is TRBV5-6, the J gene TRBJ2-3, with unresolved D. Trimming removed 0 bases at V and 4 bases at J, with 6 bases between. Germline CDR1 is SGHDT and CDR2 is YYEEEE. CDR3 length: 13 amino acids. Written as DNA, the CDR3 is TGTGCCAGCAGCTTGGTAGGCGCAGATACGCAGTATTTT. It encodes CASSLVGADTQYF.

About this clonotype itself: Relative to the germline gene, one junction end is altered; a read error may explain this. V and J are TRBV7-8 and TRBJ2-3; no clear D gene. The CDR3 has 13 amino acids. In germline, CDR1 is SGHVS, CDR2 FQNEAQ. The CDR3 sequence: CASGDDPADTQFF. CDR3 coding DNA: TGTGCCAGCGGCGATGATCCCGCCGATACGCAGTTTTTT.

About this clonotype itself: The conserved phenylalanine or tryptophan is not found at the CDR3 terminus, so this likely reflects a read error. No DNA is shown, since the ends of the CDR3 on it are uncertain; the CDR3 is the one TCRdb lists. J is TRBJ1-1 and V is TRBV2. The CDR3 extends over 15 residues, inclusive of both ends. Germline loops: CDR1 SNHLY, CDR2 FYNNEI. The CDR3 is CASSVDVTETPEACP.

The chain combines TRBV12-3 or TRBV12-4 with TRBJ2-1, with 15 bases fitting TRBD2. After removal of 3 bases from V and 10 bases from J, the junction contained 4 bases not matched to a gene. The CDR3 consists of 15 residues. The DNA for the CDR3 is TGTGCCAGCAGTTTTCTGGGACTAGCGGGAGGAGAGCAGTTCTTC. Protein: CASSFLGLAGGEQFF.